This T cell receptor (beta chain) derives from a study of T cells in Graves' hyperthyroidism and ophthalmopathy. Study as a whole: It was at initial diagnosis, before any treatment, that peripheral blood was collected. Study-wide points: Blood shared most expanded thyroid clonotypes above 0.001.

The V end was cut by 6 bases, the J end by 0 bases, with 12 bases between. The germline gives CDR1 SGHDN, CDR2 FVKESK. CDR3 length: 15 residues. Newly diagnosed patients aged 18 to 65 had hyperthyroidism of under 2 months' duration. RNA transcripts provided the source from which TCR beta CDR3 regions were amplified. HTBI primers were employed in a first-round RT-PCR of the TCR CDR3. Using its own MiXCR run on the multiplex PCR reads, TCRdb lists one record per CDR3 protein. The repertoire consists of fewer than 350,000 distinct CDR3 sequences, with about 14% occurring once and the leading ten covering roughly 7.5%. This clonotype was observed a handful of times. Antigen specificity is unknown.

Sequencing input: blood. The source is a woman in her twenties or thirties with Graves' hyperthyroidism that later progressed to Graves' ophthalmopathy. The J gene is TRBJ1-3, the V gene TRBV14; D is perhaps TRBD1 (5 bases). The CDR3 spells CASSRGASSGNTIYF. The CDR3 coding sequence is TGTGCCAGCAGTCGAGGGGCAAGCTCTGGAAACACCATATATTTT.